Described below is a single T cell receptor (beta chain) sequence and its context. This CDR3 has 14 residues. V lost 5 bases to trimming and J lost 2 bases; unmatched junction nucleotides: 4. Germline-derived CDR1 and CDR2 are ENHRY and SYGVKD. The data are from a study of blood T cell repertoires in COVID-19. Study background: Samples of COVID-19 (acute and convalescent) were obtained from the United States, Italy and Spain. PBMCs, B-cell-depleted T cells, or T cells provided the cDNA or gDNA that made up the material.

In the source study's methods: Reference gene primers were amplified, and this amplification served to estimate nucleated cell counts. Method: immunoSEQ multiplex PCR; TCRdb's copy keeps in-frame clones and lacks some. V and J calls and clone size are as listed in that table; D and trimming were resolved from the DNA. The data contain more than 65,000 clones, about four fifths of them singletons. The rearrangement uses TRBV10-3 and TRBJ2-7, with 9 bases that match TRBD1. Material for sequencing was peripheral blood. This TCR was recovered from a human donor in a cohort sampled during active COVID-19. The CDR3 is CAISWTGEAYEQYF. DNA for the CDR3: TGTGCCATCAGTTGGACAGGGGAGGCCTACGAGCAGTACTTC.